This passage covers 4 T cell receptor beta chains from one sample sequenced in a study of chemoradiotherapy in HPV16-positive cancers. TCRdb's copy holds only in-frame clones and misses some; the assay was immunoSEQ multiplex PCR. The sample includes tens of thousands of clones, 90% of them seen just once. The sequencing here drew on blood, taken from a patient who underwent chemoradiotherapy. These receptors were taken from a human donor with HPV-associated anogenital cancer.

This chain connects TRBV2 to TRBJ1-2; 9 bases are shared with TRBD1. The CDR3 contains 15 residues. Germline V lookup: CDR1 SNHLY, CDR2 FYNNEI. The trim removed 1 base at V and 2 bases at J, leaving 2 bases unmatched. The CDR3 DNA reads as TGTGCCAGCAGTGAAGGACAGGGGGGAAACTATGGCTACACCTTC. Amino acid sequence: CASSEGQGGNYGYTF.

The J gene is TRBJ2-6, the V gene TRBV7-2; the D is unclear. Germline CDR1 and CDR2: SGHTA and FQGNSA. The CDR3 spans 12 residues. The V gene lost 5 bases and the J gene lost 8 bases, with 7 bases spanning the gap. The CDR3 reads CASSPVTNVLTF. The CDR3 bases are TGTGCCAGCAGCCCGGTGACCAACGTCCTGACTTTC.

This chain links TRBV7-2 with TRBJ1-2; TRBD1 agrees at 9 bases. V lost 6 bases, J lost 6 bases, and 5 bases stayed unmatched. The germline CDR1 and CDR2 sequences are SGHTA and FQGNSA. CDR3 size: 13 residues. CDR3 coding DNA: TGTGCCAGCAGGTCAGGACAGGGGCATGGCTACACCTTC. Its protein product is CASRSGQGHGYTF.

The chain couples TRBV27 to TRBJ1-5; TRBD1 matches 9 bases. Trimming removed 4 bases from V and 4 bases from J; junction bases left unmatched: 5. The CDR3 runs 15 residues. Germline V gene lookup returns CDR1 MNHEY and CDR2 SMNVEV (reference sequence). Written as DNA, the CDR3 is TGTGCCAGCAGTTCTCCGGGACAGGGTAATCAGCCCCAGCATTTT. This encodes CASSSPGQGNQPQHF.